This TCR beta chain was obtained from a study of T cell repertoires in cytomegalovirus infection. Study-level information: A matching HLA type, together with CMV infection, was signaled by public TCR beta signatures.

CDR1 is ENHRY and CDR2 is SYGVKD in the germline V gene. Trimming took off 2 bases at V and 7 bases at J, with 11 bases between the two ends. The CDR3 has 13 amino acids. TCRdb independently ran MiXCR on the reads; one entry per CDR3 protein. The sample has about 250,000 distinct CDR3 sequences, about 15% seen once. J is TRBJ1-1 and V is TRBV10-3; D gene unclear. The receptor was derived from a human donor in good health (CMV status not recorded). Some clones in this sample may be carry-over from other donors' samples. Input material: CD8+ T cells from PBMCs. The CDR3 loop is CAISEAKGREAFF. The CDR3, as DNA: TGTGCCATCAGTGAGGCGAAGGGCCGTGAAGCTTTCTTT.